This T cell receptor (beta chain) was obtained from a study of Graves' ophthalmopathy and Graves' hyperthyroidism. As the template, RNA transcripts were used to amplify TCR beta CDR3 regions. Second-round multiplex PCR came after first-round RT-PCR with HTBI primers. TCRdb reanalysed the multiplex PCR reads using MiXCR and keeps one entry per CDR3 protein. This sample has around 1,000,000 distinct CDR3 sequences, with 35% to 40% found just once. The count of this clonotype is one. The sequencing input was peripheral blood or thyroid tissue (not recorded which). This clonotype was obtained from an adult man with Graves' hyperthyroidism.

The CDR3 spells CASSLVAGALSEQYF. Here the CDR3 DNA reads TGTGCCAGCAGCTTAGTGGCGGGAGCCCTGTCTGAGCAGTACTTC. The chain has TRBV7-2 and TRBJ2-7; 7 bases are a match to TRBD2. Trimming removed 1 base from V and 7 bases from J; junction bases left unmatched: 10. Germline CDR1 is SGHTA and CDR2 is FQGNSA. This CDR3 has 15 amino acids.